The following is a T cell receptor beta chain sequence with its context. Participants came from some 23 US areas, aged roughly 18 to 89 years. In assigning cohorts, the study relied on participant-reported clinical history. This specimen comes from a study of blood T cell repertoires in COVID-19. Turning to the study itself: The study drew acute and convalescent COVID-19 samples from the United States, Italy and Spain.

Original data processing: How many nucleated cells were present was estimated from reference gene primer amplification. Profiling relied on immunoSEQ multiplex PCR, and the TCRdb table lists in-frame clones only, not all of them. V and J calls and clone size are those listed in that table; D and trimming were worked out from the DNA. The sample has roughly 140,000 clones, around 87% seen once; the top ten hold 1.2%. CDR3 length: 14 residues. Germline CDR1 is SGHAT and CDR2 is FQDESV (reference sequence). V lost 0 bases and J 1 base, leaving 6 bases between the germline ends. The chain links TRBV11-1 to TRBJ1-1; the D gene is possibly TRBD1 (5 bases). This clonotype was obtained from a woman under 40 with acute COVID-19. Sequencing input: PBMCs or T cells enriched from blood (not recorded which). DNA of the CDR3: TGTGCCAGCAGCTTAGCACAGGCGAACACTGAAGCTTTCTTT. Residues: CASSLAQANTEAFF.